The entry below gives a single T cell receptor (beta chain) sequence along with its context. The sample comes from a study of radiotherapy plus CTLA-4 blockade in lung cancer. V was clipped by 1 base and J by 2 bases, with 8 bases between them. The CDR3 runs 14 residues. Germline V gene sequence: CDR1 MNHEY, CDR2 SMNVEV (reference sequence). Sequencing used immunoSEQ multiplex PCR; TCRdb keeps in-frame clones, though not all of them. The sample contains 58,000 or so clones, over 75% of which appear only once. Ipilimumab-mediated CTLA-4 blockade plus focal radiation was given to patients having chemo-refractory metastatic non-small-cell lung cancer.

The source of this sequence is a human donor with non-small cell lung cancer who had a complete response to radiotherapy plus ipilimumab. The chain joins TRBV27 to TRBJ1-1; no firm D call. The source material was peripheral blood, sampled from a patient treated with radiotherapy plus ipilimumab. The CDR3 DNA reads TGTGCCAGCAGTTTATTCCGGTTTAACACTGAAGCTTTCTTT. Residues: CASSLFRFNTEAFF.